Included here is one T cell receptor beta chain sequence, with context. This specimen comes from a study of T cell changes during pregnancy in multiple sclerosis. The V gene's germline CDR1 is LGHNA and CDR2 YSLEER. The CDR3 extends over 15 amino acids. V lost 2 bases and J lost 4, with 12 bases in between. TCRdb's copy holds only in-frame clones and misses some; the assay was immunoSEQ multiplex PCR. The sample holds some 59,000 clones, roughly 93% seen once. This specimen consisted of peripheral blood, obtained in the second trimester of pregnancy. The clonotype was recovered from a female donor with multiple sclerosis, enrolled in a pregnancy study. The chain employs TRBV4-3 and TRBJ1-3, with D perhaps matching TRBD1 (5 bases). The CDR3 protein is CASSQKIRGGNTIYF. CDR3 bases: TGCGCCAGCAGCCAAAAGATTCGGGGGGGAAACACCATATATTTT.